One and the same sample provided the 23 T cell receptor beta chains below, sequenced in a study of cytomegalovirus exposure and HLA in healthy donors. 13 Jbeta primers and 60 Vbeta primers were used for the PCR. Sequenced by immunoSEQ multiplex PCR; TCRdb stores in-frame clones only, minus some. The table includes under 150,000 clones, over 60% detected once. The sample consisted of PBMCs. These receptors came from a human donor in good health.

The chain recombines TRBV7-9 with TRBJ1-1; D possibly corresponds to TRBD1 (5 bases). The CDR3 has 14 residues. The germline V gene encodes CDR1 SEHNR and CDR2 FQNEAQ (reference sequence). Trimming left V 5 bases short and J 5 bases short, with 15 bases between. The CDR3 loop is CASSLRQKGTEAFF. The CDR3 nucleotides read TGTGCCAGCAGCCTCCGACAGAAGGGAACTGAAGCTTTCTTT.

This clone was recorded a few times. V and J are TRBV6-5 and TRBJ1-4; D is possibly TRBD1 (6 bases). With 6 bases removed from V and 7 bases from J, the gap between germline ends came to 18 bases. From germline, CDR1 is MNHEY and CDR2 SVGAGI. The CDR3 runs 15 residues. Here the CDR3 reads CASSGTQGIGEKLFF. CDR3 in DNA: TGTGCCAGCAGCGGAACACAGGGAATCGGTGAAAAACTGTTTTTT.

J is TRBJ1-2 and V is TRBV7-9; D is uncertain. In germline, CDR1 is SEHNR, CDR2 FQNEAQ (reference sequence). The CDR3 totals 14 residues. Trimming removed 1 base at V and 3 bases at J, with 9 bases between. The CDR3: CASSLDGKDYGYTF. CDR3 in DNA: TGTGCCAGCAGCTTAGACGGGAAGGACTATGGCTACACCTTC.

J is TRBJ2-5 and V is TRBV18; 9 bases fit TRBD1. V trimming: 2 bases; J trimming: 5 bases; junction bases outside the gene matches: 0. This CDR3 has 13 residues. Germline values: CDR1 KGHSH, CDR2 LQKENI. CDR3 bases: TGTGCCAGCTCACCAGGGACAGGGGAGACCCAGTACTTC. Protein sequence: CASSPGTGETQYF.

The CDR3 here is CASGNGYTF. The CDR3 nucleotides are TGTGCCAGCGGCAATGGCTACACCTTC. The chain is built from TRBV7-2 and TRBJ1-2; D is uncertain. The V gene lost 8 bases and the J gene lost 6 bases, with 4 bases spanning the gap. Germline assignment: CDR1 SGHTA and CDR2 FQGNSA. The CDR3 is 9 amino acids.

The V and J genes are TRBV25-1 and TRBJ2-2; 7 positions agree with TRBD1. The CDR3 length is 16 residues. Germline-derived CDR1 and CDR2 are MGHDK and SYGVNS. V trimming: 0 bases; J trimming: 0 bases; junction bases outside the gene matches: 1. The CDR3 region has the DNA TGTGCCAGCAGTGAATATCAGGGGGCGAACACCGGGGAGCTGTTTTTT. This sequence encodes CASSEYQGANTGELFF.

V and J are TRBV18 and TRBJ2-7, with D unresolved. CDR1 and CDR2 (germline): KGHSH, LQKENI. This CDR3 contains 14 residues. Trimming pared 3 bases from V and 4 bases from J, leaving 13 bases between. This CDR3 reads CASSPGTNRYEQYF. CDR3 sequence (DNA): TGTGCCAGCTCACCGGGTACCAACAGATACGAGCAGTACTTC.

The chain employs TRBV5-1 and TRBJ2-3; 8 nucleotides match TRBD1. The V gene end was trimmed by 1 base and the J gene end by 3 bases; junction bases not matched to a gene: 4. Germline assignment: CDR1 SGHRS and CDR2 YFSETQ. There are 15 residues in the CDR3. The CDR3 DNA follows: TGCGCCAGCAGCTTGAGCACAGGGGGGACAGATACGCAGTATTTT. Translation gives CASSLSTGGTDTQYF. The entire variable domain, with the rest obtained from reference TRBV5-1 and TRBJ2-3, is as follows: KAGVTQTPRYLIKTRGQQVTLSCSPISGHRSVSWYQQTPGQGLQFLFEYFSETQRNKGNFPGRFSGRQFSNSRSEMNVSTLELGDSALYLCASSLSTGGTDTQYFGPGTRLTVL.

The chain combines TRBV5-6 with TRBJ1-4; perhaps TRBD1 as D (5 bases). Between the trimmed V and J ends, which lost 0 bases and 7 bases, there was a span of 10 bases. This CDR3 has 14 residues. CDR1 is SGHDT, CDR2 YYEEEE, per germline. CDR3 in amino acids: CASSLGRVGEKLFF. The CDR3 DNA reads TGTGCCAGCAGCTTGGGCAGGGTCGGTGAAAAACTGTTTTTT.

The V call is TRBV5-6, the J call TRBJ1-4, with 11 bases lining up with TRBD1. Trimming at V came to 6 bases and at J to 5 bases, leaving 9 bases not matched to a gene. The CDR3 spans 16 residues. CDR1 SGHDT and CDR2 YYEEEE come from the germline V gene. CDR3 residues: CASTTGTGGPNEKLFF. The CDR3 nucleotides are TGTGCCAGCACTACCGGGACAGGGGGGCCAAATGAAAAACTGTTTTTT.

A few counts support this clone. The genes are TRBV2 and TRBJ1-1; 8 positions agree with TRBD1. J lost 2 bases, V lost 7 bases, and 3 bases had no gene match. The CDR3 loop spans 13 amino acids. The germline CDR1 and CDR2 sequences are SNHLY and FYNNEI. The CDR3 region has the DNA TGTGCCAGCACCGGGACAGGAAACACTGAAGCTTTCTTT. Protein sequence: CASTGTGNTEAFF.

The chain recombines TRBV9 with TRBJ1-2; D is perhaps TRBD1 (6 bases). Trimming removed 4 bases from V and 0 bases from J, with 22 bases in between. Germline CDR1 SGDLS, CDR2 YYNGEE. CDR3 size: 18 residues. The CDR3 nucleotides read TGTGCCAGCAGCTACCCTAACAGGGTTGATCGGACTAACTATGGCTACACCTTC. It is translated as CASSYPNRVDRTNYGYTF.

J is TRBJ1-6 and V is TRBV29-1; D may be TRBD1 (5 bases). V lost 4 bases and J 7 bases, leaving 14 bases between the germline ends. Germline V gene lookup returns CDR1 SQVTM and CDR2 ANQGSEA. The CDR3 runs 14 residues. This CDR3 reads CSVVLGDINSPLHF. CDR3 coding DNA: TGCAGCGTTGTATTAGGGGATATCAATTCACCCCTCCACTTT.

The V and J genes are TRBV9 and TRBJ1-1, with TRBD1 identical over 7 bases. After removal of 7 bases from V and 4 bases from J, the junction contained 7 bases not matched to a gene. The CDR3 loop spans 13 amino acids. Germline V gives CDR1 SGDLS, CDR2 YYNGEE. This CDR3 reads CASSTGQTTEAFF. CDR3 in DNA: TGTGCCAGCTCGACGGGACAGACCACTGAAGCTTTCTTT.

The V gene is TRBV7-2, the J gene TRBJ1-4; a weak D match, TRBD1 (6 bases). The CDR3 is made up of 15 amino acids. V was shortened by 5 bases and J by 4 bases, with 14 bases between the two germline ends. CDR1 is SGHTA, CDR2 FQGNSA, per germline. The CDR3 is CASSLGTPLNEKLFF. The CDR3 DNA reads TGTGCCAGCAGCCTCGGGACACCCCTTAATGAAAAACTGTTTTTT.

In this sample, this clone turned up once. The CDR3 DNA reads TGTGCCAGCAGCCCCCCCTCTGCAGGCCAAGAGACCCAGTACTTC. Its translation is CASSPPSAGQETQYF. The genes are TRBV5-5 and TRBJ2-5; unclear D gene. Germline assignment: CDR1 SGHKS and CDR2 YYEKEE (reference sequence). Trimming removed 4 bases at V and 1 base at J, with 14 bases between. The CDR3 runs 15 residues.

The genes are TRBV7-2 and TRBJ2-6; possible D gene TRBD1, 6 bases. Germline V gene lookup returns CDR1 SGHTA and CDR2 FQGNSA. The CDR3 is made up of 18 amino acids. V lost 1 base, J lost 0 bases, and 13 bases lay in between. CDR3 sequence (DNA): TGTGCCAGCAGCTTAGATTCTGGGACACGCTCTGGGGCCAACGTCCTGACTTTC. Translating it yields CASSLDSGTRSGANVLTF.

CDR3 amino acids: CASAATNYGYTF. Written as DNA, the CDR3 is TGTGCCAGCGCGGCTACTAACTATGGCTACACCTTC. This chain joins TRBV2 and TRBJ1-2; no firm D call. V lost 8 bases and J lost 0, with 7 bases in between. Germline assignment: CDR1 SNHLY and CDR2 FYNNEI. The CDR3 is made up of 12 amino acids.

This chain links TRBV10-1 with TRBJ1-1, with 9 bases identical to TRBD1. Germline assignment: CDR1 WNHNN and CDR2 SYGVQD (reference sequence). V gave up 6 bases and J gave up 5 bases; unmatched junction bases: 13. The CDR3 sequence is 16 residues long. CDR3 region: CASRKPGQGGGTEAFF. The CDR3 bases are TGCGCCAGCAGGAAACCGGGACAGGGTGGGGGGACTGAAGCTTTCTTT.

This clone was found a few times. This chain links TRBV10-3 with TRBJ1-1; D unclear. Germline V gives CDR1 ENHRY, CDR2 SYGVKD. The CDR3 is made up of 14 amino acids. V was pared by 3 bases and J by 2 bases, with 10 bases between. The CDR3 DNA reads TGTGCCATCAGTGAACCTCAGTTAAACACTGAAGCTTTCTTT. It translates to CAISEPQLNTEAFF.

This chain uses TRBV10-2 with TRBJ2-7; D unresolved. Germline CDR1 reads WSHSY; CDR2 reads SAAADI. The CDR3 has 14 residues. Trimming removed 4 bases from V and 5 bases from J, with 15 bases in between. The CDR3 spells CASSVRVRGHEQYF. CDR3 nucleotides: TGCGCCAGCAGTGTTCGGGTTCGCGGCCACGAGCAGTACTTC.

The rearrangement joins TRBV5-5 to TRBJ1-4, with TRBD1 matching 7 bases. V lost 4 bases to trimming and J lost 0 bases; unmatched junction nucleotides: 6. The germline V gene encodes CDR1 SGHKS and CDR2 YYEKEE (reference sequence). The CDR3 loop spans 16 amino acids. The CDR3 loop reads CASSVGTDTTNEKLFF. The CDR3, as DNA: TGTGCCAGCAGCGTTGGGACAGACACAACTAATGAAAAACTGTTTTTT. Supplemented by reference TRBV5-5 and TRBJ1-4, the full variable domain reads DAGVTQSPTHLIKTRGQQVTLRCSPISGHKSVSWYQQVLGQGPQFIFQYYEKEERGRGNFPDRFSARQFPNYSSELNVNALLLGDSALYLCASSVGTDTTNEKLFFGSGTQLSVL.

The sample holds one count of this clone. One junction end disagrees with the germline gene, perhaps due to a read error. The rearrangement links TRBV7-9 to TRBJ2-5, with a possible D match to TRBD1 (6 bases). The DNA end lines up better with TRBJ2-7; the J call may be wrong. There are 13 residues in the CDR3. Germline lookup yields CDR1 SEHNR and CDR2 FQNEAQ (reference sequence). The CDR3 nucleotides read TGTTCCAGCAGCTCGGAAACAGGGTCCGAGCAGTACTTC. This encodes CSSSSETGSEQYF.